The rows below give T cell receptor beta chains drawn from one sample of a study of cytomegalovirus exposure and HLA in healthy donors. Sequenced by immunoSEQ multiplex PCR; TCRdb stores in-frame clones only, minus some. Of 100,000 to 150,000 clones in the sample, 65% to 90% were seen once. The sample taken for sequencing was PBMCs. These receptor sequences come from a man younger than 35 in good health and CMV-seronegative. Both conserved end residues are part of each CDR3. Fields, in order: V gene, J gene, D gene, clone size, CDR3 protein, CDR3 DNA. D genes are given only for firm matches. The size entry is marked missing in some rows and otherwise reads once, few, many or a size class.

>TRBV6-1|TRBJ1-1|-|-
CASSPRRVTEAFF
TGTGCCAGCAGCCCACGCCGGGTCACTGAAGCTTTCTTT
>TRBV28|TRBJ1-1|TRBD1|-
CASSSTGILFRGTEAFF
TGTGCCAGCAGCTCGACAGGGATTTTGTTTCGGGGCACTGAAGCTTTCTTT
>TRBV28|TRBJ1-2|-|-
CASSLMATRGYTF
TGTGCCAGCAGTTTAATGGCAACGAGGGGCTACACCTTC
>TRBV15|TRBJ1-6|TRBD1|-
CATSSGEGARIHSPLHF
TGTGCCACCAGCAGTGGCGAGGGGGCGCGAATCCATTCACCCCTCCACTTT
>TRBV27|TRBJ1-5|-|-
CASSPRGLGNQPQHF
TGTGCCAGCAGTCCCCGGGGTTTAGGCAATCAGCCCCAGCATTTT
>TRBV4-1|TRBJ1-2|-|-
CASSQEGREGVDGYTF
TGCGCCAGCAGCCAAGAGGGCAGGGAAGGAGTCGACGGCTACACCTTC
>TRBV6-5|TRBJ1-2|-|-
CAILSPGGGGYTF
TGTGCCATCTTATCGCCTGGGGGAGGCGGCTACACCTTC
>TRBV7-2|TRBJ1-1|TRBD1|-
CASSRRGQANTEAFF
TGTGCCAGCAGCCGTCGTGGACAGGCAAACACTGAAGCTTTCTTT
>TRBV11-2|TRBJ1-2|-|-
CASGRSTFGYTF
TGTGCCAGCGGTAGGAGTACCTTCGGCTACACCTTC
>TRBV15|TRBJ1-2|-|-
CATSSRDKGHSNYGYTF
TGTGCCACCAGCAGCCGGGACAAGGGACACTCTAACTATGGCTACACCTTC
>TRBV10-3|TRBJ1-1|TRBD1|few
CAITGDRRINTEAFF
TGTGCCATCACCGGGGACAGGCGAATCAACACTGAAGCTTTCTTT
>TRBV11-2|TRBJ2-1|-|-
CAVGRGDNEQFF
TGTGCCGTCGGCAGGGGCGATAATGAGCAGTTCTTC
>TRBV7-8|TRBJ2-7|TRBD1|-
CASSLATGVEQYF
TGTGCCAGCAGCTTAGCGACAGGGGTCGAGCAGTACTTC
>TRBV9|TRBJ1-6|TRBD1|-
CASSVGVRRTGSSPLHF
TGTGCCAGCAGCGTAGGAGTCCGAAGGACAGGGAGTTCACCCCTCCACTTT
>TRBV7-2|TRBJ2-2|TRBD2|-
CASIEGGGGVPGELFF
TGTGCCAGCATCGAAGGGGGCGGGGGGGTACCCGGGGAGCTGTTTTTT
>TRBV6-1|TRBJ1-4|-|-
CASSGSGSFDEKLFF
TGTGCCAGCAGTGGGAGTGGCAGCTTTGATGAAAAACTGTTTTTT
>TRBV10-3|TRBJ1-4|-|-
CATQGVDEKLFF
TGTGCCACCCAAGGGGTAGATGAAAAACTGTTTTTT
>TRBV30|TRBJ2-5|TRBD2|-
CAWMLSGAFGTQYF
TGTGCCTGGATGTTGAGCGGGGCCTTCGGGACCCAGTACTTC
>TRBV30|TRBJ2-1|TRBD1|-
CAGAGGQQFF
TGTGCCGGAGCAGGGGGACAGCAGTTCTTC
>TRBV5-4|TRBJ2-7|-|-
CASSSGYYEQYF
TGTGCCAGCAGCTCGGGTTATTACGAGCAGTACTTC
>TRBV13|TRBJ1-1|-|-
CASSLAMNTEAFF
TGTGCCAGCAGCTTAGCCATGAACACTGAAGCTTTCTTT
>TRBV18|TRBJ1-6|TRBD1|-
CASSLGIGQGNNSPLHF
TGTGCCAGCTCACTCGGGATCGGACAGGGCAATAATTCACCCCTCCACTTT
>TRBV4-3|TRBJ2-7|-|-
CASSQDTGFYEQYF
TGCGCCAGCAGCCAGGATACAGGGTTCTACGAGCAGTACTTC
>TRBV27|TRBJ1-2|-|-
CASSLEAEPSSYGYTF
TGTGCCAGCAGTTTAGAGGCAGAGCCTTCTAGCTATGGCTACACCTTC
>TRBV4-1|TRBJ1-4|-|-
CASSQDRFLSQGWAQINEKLFF
TGCGCCAGCAGCCAAGATCGATTTCTAAGTCAGGGTTGGGCCCAAATTAATGAAAAACTGTTTTTT
>TRBV7-2|TRBJ1-2|TRBD1|-
CASSLDLSGDREGYTF
TGTGCCAGCAGCTTAGACCTTTCAGGGGACAGGGAAGGCTACACCTTC
>TRBV9|TRBJ2-1|TRBD1|-
CASSVGTGGLTNEQFF
TGTGCCAGCAGCGTAGGGACAGGGGGCTTAACCAATGAGCAGTTCTTC
>TRBV2|TRBJ1-6|-|-
CASGSQAGNSPLHF
TGTGCCAGCGGGTCTCAGGCGGGGAATTCACCCCTCCACTTT
>TRBV6-5|TRBJ1-3|-|-
CASSYFPGTGNTIYF
TGTGCCAGCAGTTACTTTCCAGGGACTGGAAACACCATATATTTT
>TRBV9|TRBJ1-1|TRBD1|once
CASSTLTGFKSEAFF
TGTGCCAGCAGCACGTTGACAGGGTTTAAGTCTGAAGCTTTCTTT
>TRBV10-2|TRBJ1-1|-|-
CASSEYSGREAFF
TGCGCCAGCAGTGAATATTCAGGGCGGGAAGCTTTCTTT
>TRBV5-5|TRBJ2-1|TRBD2|-
CASSIREGIYNEQFF
TGTGCCAGCAGTATCCGGGAGGGGATCTACAATGAGCAGTTCTTC
>TRBV5-4|TRBJ1-3|TRBD1|few
CASSSRQGPGNTIYF
TGTGCCAGCAGCTCCCGACAGGGTCCCGGAAACACCATATATTTT
>TRBV5-4|TRBJ2-7|TRBD2|-
CASSPRTSGFDEQYF
TGTGCCAGCAGCCCGAGGACTAGCGGCTTTGACGAGCAGTACTTC
>TRBV27|TRBJ1-6|-|-
CASRLDPSSYNSPLHF
TGTGCCAGCAGACTAGATCCTTCCTCCTATAATTCACCCCTCCACTTT
>TRBV18|TRBJ2-5|-|-
CASSPTGETQYF
TGTGCCAGCTCACCGACAGGAGAGACCCAGTACTTC
>TRBV6-5|TRBJ2-1|TRBD2|-
CASSYLLAGGRNEQFF
TGTGCCAGCAGTTACTTACTAGCGGGGGGGCGCAATGAGCAGTTCTTC
>TRBV6-5|TRBJ1-4|-|-
CASRRTGNEKLFF
TGTGCCAGCAGGAGGACTGGTAATGAAAAACTGTTTTTT
>TRBV18|TRBJ2-4|TRBD2|once
CASSPERGKNIQYF
TGTGCCAGCTCACCCGAGCGGGGGAAAAACATTCAGTACTTC
>TRBV5-4|TRBJ1-2|TRBD1|-
CASSSRTGGLNGYTF
TGTGCCAGCAGCTCAAGGACAGGGGGCCTAAACGGCTACACCTTC
>TRBV7-2|TRBJ2-7|TRBD1|-
CASSGVRGTESYEQYF
TGTGCCAGCAGCGGCGTAAGAGGGACAGAGTCCTACGAGCAGTACTTC
>TRBV10-3|TRBJ2-7|TRBD1|-
CATRGTGGYEQYF
TGTGCCACCAGGGGGACAGGGGGCTACGAGCAGTACTTC
>TRBV9|TRBJ2-2|-|-
CASSVEERAARGGELFF
TGTGCCAGCAGCGTAGAAGAGAGGGCGGCCCGGGGCGGGGAGCTGTTTTTT
>TRBV7-2|TRBJ1-2|TRBD1|once
CASRPTGGRSYGYTF
TGTGCCAGCAGGCCTACAGGGGGACGTTCCTATGGCTACACCTTC
>TRBV7-2|TRBJ2-7|TRBD1|once
CASSQDRGWYEQYF
TGCGCCAGCAGCCAAGACAGGGGCTGGTACGAGCAGTACTTC
>TRBV7-2|TRBJ2-5|TRBD2|-
CASSLVSGGAQTQYF
TGTGCCAGCAGCTTAGTAAGCGGGGGGGCACAGACCCAGTACTTC
>TRBV10-3|TRBJ2-3|TRBD1|-
CAISAHRGQDTDTQYF
TGTGCCATCAGTGCTCACAGGGGGCAAGATACAGATACGCAGTATTTT
>TRBV25-1|TRBJ2-1|TRBD2|-
CASSIAGGRNEQFF
TGTGCCAGCAGCATAGCGGGGGGGCGCAATGAGCAGTTCTTC
>TRBV14|TRBJ2-3|-|-
CASSQRSQVRTDTQYF
TGTGCCAGCAGCCAAAGGTCACAGGTTAGGACAGATACGCAGTATTTT
>TRBV10-2|TRBJ2-1|TRBD2|-
CASRGGGLAGVYNEQFF
TGCGCCAGCAGGGGCGGGGGACTAGCGGGGGTGTACAATGAGCAGTTCTTC